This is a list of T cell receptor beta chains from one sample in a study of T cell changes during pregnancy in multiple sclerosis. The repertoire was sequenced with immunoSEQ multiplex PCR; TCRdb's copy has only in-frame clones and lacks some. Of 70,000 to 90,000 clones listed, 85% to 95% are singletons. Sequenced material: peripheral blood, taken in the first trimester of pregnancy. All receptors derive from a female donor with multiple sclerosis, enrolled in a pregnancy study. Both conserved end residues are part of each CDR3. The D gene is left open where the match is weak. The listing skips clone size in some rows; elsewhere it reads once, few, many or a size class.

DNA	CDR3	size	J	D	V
TGCGCCAGCAGCTCTAGCGGGACCTACAATGAGCAGTTCTTC	CASSSSGTYNEQFF	.	TRBJ2-1	TRBD2	TRBV5-1
TGCGCCAGCAGCTTGCAAGGGGCCTTCACTGAAGCTTTCTTT	CASSLQGAFTEAFF	.	TRBJ1-1	.	TRBV5-1
TGTGCCTGGAGGGGGACAGCATATAGCAATCAGCCCCAGCATTTT	CAWRGTAYSNQPQHF	.	TRBJ1-5	TRBD1	TRBV30
TGTGCCAGCAGCTTAGGACTAGGCAGAAACAATGAGCAGTTCTTC	CASSLGLGRNNEQFF	.	TRBJ2-1	.	TRBV7-7
TGTGCCAGCAGCGTCACTTCCAGGGGTGGAGAGACCCAGTACTTC	CASSVTSRGGETQYF	once	TRBJ2-5	.	TRBV9
TGTGCCAGCAGCTTAGGGAGGAATGAAAAACTGTTTTTT	CASSLGRNEKLFF	once	TRBJ1-4	.	TRBV7-2
TGTGCCAGCAGCTTATTCTCCACAGGGAGCTCTGGGGCCAACGTCCTGACTTTC	CASSLFSTGSSGANVLTF	.	TRBJ2-6	.	TRBV7-9
TGTGCCAGCAGCTTCGACCTAGCGGGCGCAGATACGCAGTATTTT	CASSFDLAGADTQYF	.	TRBJ2-3	TRBD2	TRBV7-2
TGTGCCTGGAGTGTAGGGGGAGTAGCGCCCAGGGAGCTGTTTTTT	CAWSVGGVAPRELFF	.	TRBJ2-2	.	TRBV30
TGTGCCAGCAGCCAAAATGCTGGGCGTATGGGTAATGAGCAGTTCTTC	CASSQNAGRMGNEQFF	.	TRBJ2-1	.	TRBV7-8
TGTGCCAGCAGCCCCAACTGGGGCAGGGGGCCCTTTGAGGCCCTCCACTTT	CASSPNWGRGPFEALHF	.	TRBJ1-6	TRBD1	TRBV14
TGTGCCAGCAGTTATGGCGGCGAGCATGTTGAGCAGTTCTTC	CASSYGGEHVEQFF	once	TRBJ2-1	.	TRBV6-6
TGTGCCAGCAGTTTACTACCGCGTGGAGTCACCTACGAGCAGTACTTC	CASSLLPRGVTYEQYF	.	TRBJ2-7	.	TRBV28
TGTGCTAGTGGTTTACTAGGATACGAGCAGTACTTC	CASGLLGYEQYF	once	TRBJ2-7	.	TRBV12-5
TGTGCCAGCACACAGGGCTCGGGGGAGCAGTACTTC	CASTQGSGEQYF	.	TRBJ2-7	.	TRBV6-5
TGTGCCAGCAGCCGTAGACTAGAGAATGAGCAGTTCTTC	CASSRRLENEQFF	.	TRBJ2-1	.	TRBV11-3